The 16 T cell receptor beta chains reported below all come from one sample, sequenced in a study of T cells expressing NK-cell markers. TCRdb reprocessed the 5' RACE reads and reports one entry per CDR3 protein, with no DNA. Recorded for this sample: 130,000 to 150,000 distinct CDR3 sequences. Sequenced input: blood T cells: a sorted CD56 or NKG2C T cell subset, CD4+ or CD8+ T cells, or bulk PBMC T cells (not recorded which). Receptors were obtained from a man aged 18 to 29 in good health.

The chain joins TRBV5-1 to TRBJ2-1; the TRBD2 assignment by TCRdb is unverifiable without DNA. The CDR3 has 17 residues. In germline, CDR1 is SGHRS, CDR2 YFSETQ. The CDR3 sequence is CASSLVPTSGGYNEQFF.

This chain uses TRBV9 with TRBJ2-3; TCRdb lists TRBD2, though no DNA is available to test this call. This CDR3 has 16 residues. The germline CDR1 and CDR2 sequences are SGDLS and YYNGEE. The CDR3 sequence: CASSASLAGVPDTQYF.

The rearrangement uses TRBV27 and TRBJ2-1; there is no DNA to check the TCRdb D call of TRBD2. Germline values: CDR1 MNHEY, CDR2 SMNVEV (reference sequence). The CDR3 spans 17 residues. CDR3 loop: CASSPLLTSGVGNEQFF.

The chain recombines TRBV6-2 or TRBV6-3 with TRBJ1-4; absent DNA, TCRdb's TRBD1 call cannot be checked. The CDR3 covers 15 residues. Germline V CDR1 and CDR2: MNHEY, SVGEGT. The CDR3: CASSPPGRYNEKLFF.

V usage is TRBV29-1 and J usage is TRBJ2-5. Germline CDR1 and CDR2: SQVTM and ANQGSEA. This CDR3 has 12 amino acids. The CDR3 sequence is CSARSASETQYF.

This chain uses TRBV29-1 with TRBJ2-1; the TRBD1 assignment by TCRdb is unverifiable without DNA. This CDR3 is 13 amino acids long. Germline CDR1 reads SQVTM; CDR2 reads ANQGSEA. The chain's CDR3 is CSVVGRGNNEQFF.

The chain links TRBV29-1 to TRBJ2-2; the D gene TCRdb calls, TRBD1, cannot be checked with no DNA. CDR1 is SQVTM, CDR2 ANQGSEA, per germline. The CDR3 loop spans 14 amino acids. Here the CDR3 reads CSVEGQGAAGELFF.

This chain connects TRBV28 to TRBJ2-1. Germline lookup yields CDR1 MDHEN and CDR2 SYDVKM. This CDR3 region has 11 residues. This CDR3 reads CASSPYLEQFF.

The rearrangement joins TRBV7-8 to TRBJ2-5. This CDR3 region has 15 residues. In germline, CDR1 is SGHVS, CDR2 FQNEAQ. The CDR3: CASSLELAYQETQYF.

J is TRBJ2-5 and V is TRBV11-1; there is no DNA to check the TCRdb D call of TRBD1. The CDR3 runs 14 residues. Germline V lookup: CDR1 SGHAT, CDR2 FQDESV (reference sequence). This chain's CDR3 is CASRDTGLEETQYF. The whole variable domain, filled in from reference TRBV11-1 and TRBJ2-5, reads EAEVAQSPRYKITEKSQAVAFWCDPISGHATLYWYRQILGQGPELLVQFQDESVVDDSQLPKDRFSAERLKGVDSTLKIQPAELGDSAMYLCASRDTGLEETQYFGPGTRLLVL.

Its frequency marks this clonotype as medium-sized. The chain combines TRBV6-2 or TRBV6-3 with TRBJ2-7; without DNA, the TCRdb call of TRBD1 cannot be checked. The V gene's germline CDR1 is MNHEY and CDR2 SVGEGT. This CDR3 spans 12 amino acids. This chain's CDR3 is CASRQGSGEQYF.

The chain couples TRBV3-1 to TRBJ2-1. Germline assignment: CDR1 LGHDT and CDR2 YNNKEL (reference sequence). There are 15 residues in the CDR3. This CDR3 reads CASSQGGRAYNEQFF.

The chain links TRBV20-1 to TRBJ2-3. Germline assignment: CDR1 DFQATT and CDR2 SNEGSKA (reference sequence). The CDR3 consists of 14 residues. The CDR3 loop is CSARDWLSTDTQYF.

This CDR3 is CASRQLNTEAFF. The chain uses TRBV6-6 and TRBJ1-1; lacking DNA, the TRBD1 call made by TCRdb goes unchecked. Germline values: CDR1 MNHNY, CDR2 SVGAGI (reference sequence). This CDR3 is built from 12 residues.

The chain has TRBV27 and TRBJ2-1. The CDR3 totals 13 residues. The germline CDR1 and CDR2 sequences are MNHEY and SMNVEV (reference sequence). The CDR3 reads CASSPSWVDEQFF.

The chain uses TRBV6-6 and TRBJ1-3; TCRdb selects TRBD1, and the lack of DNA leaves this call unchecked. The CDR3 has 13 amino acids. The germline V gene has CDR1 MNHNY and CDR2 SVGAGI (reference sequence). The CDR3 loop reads CASKTATGNTIYF.